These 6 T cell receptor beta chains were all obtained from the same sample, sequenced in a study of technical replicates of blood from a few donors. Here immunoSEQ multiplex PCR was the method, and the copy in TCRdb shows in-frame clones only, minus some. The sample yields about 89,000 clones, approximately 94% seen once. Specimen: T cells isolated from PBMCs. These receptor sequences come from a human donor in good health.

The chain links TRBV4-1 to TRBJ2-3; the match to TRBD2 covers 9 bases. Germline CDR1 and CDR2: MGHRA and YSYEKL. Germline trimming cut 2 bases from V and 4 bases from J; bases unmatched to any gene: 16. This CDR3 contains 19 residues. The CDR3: CASSQKTITSGFWPDTQYF. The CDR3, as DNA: TGCGCCAGCAGCCAAAAAACCATCACTAGCGGGTTTTGGCCAGATACGCAGTATTTT.

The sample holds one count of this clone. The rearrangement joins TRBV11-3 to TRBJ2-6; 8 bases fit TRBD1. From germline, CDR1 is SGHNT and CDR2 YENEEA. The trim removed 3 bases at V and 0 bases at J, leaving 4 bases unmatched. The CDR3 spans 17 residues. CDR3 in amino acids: CASSFRQGSSGANVLTF. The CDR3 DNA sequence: TGTGCCAGCAGCTTTAGACAGGGGAGCTCTGGGGCCAACGTCCTGACTTTC.

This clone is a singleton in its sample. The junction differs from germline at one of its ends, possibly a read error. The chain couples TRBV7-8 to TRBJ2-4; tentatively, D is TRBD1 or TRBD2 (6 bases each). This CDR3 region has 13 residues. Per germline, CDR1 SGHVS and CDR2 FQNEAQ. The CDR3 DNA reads TGTGCCAGCAGTTTAGCAGGGGAGGACCTTCAGTACTTC. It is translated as CASSLAGEDLQYF.

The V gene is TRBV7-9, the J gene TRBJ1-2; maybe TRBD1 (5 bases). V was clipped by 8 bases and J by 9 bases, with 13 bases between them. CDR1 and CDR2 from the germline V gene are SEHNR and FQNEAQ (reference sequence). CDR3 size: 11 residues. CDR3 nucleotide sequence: TGTGCCAGCTACGGGGGAGGGCGCTACACCTTC. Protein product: CASYGGGRYTF.

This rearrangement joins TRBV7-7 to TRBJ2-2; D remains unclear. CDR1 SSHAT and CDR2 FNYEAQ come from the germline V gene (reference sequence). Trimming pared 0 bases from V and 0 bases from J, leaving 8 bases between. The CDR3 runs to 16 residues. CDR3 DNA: TGTGCCAGCAGCTTAGCCAGTGATACGAACACCGGGGAGCTGTTTTTT. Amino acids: CASSLASDTNTGELFF.

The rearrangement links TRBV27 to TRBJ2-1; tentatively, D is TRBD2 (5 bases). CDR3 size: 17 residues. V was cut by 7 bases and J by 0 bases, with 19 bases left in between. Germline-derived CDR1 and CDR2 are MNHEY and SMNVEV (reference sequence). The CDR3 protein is CASTPRASRSSYNEQFF. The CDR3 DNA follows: TGTGCCAGCACCCCAAGGGCTAGCAGGTCCTCCTACAATGAGCAGTTCTTC.